One sample yielded the 24 T cell receptor beta chains listed below, sequenced in a study of shared clonotypes between healthy human individuals. Terminally differentiated effector memory CD45RA+ cells were excluded from the naive CD8 cells, which were CD45RO-negative and positively selected for CCR7. Only in-frame clones appear in the TCRdb table, and some are missing; sequencing was by immunoSEQ multiplex PCR. The table lists about 2 million clones, 85% to 95% of them singletons, with 0.9% to 1.5% in the top ten. The sample consisted of naive CD8+ T cells sorted from blood. These receptors were obtained from a young man in good health.

The V and J genes are TRBV7-9 and TRBJ1-2, with TRBD1 as a possible D gene (6 bases). The germline gives CDR1 SEHNR, CDR2 FQNEAQ (reference sequence). There are 12 residues in the CDR3. Trimming cost V 4 bases and J 6 bases, with 9 bases left between them. The CDR3 DNA is TGTGCCAGCAGCTACGGGGGCGATGGCTACACCTTC. Encoded protein: CASSYGGDGYTF.

The genes are TRBV7-5 and TRBJ2-7. TRBV7-5 represents a pseudogene. The length of the CDR3 is 10 residues. This chain's CDR3 is CARSLDEQYF. In DNA, the CDR3 is TGTGCCAGAAGCTTGGACGAGCAGTACTTC.

Turning to this clone: The same CDR3 also results from other DNA sequences found in this sample. V and J are TRBV7-9 and TRBJ2-7; no firm D call. CDR1 SEHNR and CDR2 FQNEAQ come from the germline V gene (reference sequence). CDR3 length: 12 amino acids. V lost 5 bases and J lost 2, with 7 bases in between. The CDR3 region is CASSPRAYEQYF. Here the CDR3 DNA reads TGTGCCAGCAGCCCGAGAGCCTACGAGCAGTACTTC.

About this clone itself: Other DNA sequences in this specimen translate into the identical CDR3. This sequence joins TRBV30 and TRBJ1-1; no firm D call. The germline gives CDR1 GTSNPN, CDR2 SVGIG (reference sequence). CDR3 length: 11 amino acids. V shed 3 bases and J shed 4 bases, with 6 bases lying between them. The CDR3 DNA follows: TGTGCCTGGAGCCTTGGCACTGAAGCTTTCTTT. As protein: CAWSLGTEAFF.

The sample holds one count of this clone. This chain links TRBV28 with TRBJ1-4; tentatively, D is TRBD1 (6 bases). V gave up 7 bases and J gave up 5 bases, with 11 bases separating them. Per germline, CDR1 MDHEN and CDR2 SYDVKM. The CDR3 length is 13 residues. CDR3 sequence (DNA): TGTGCCAGCACCCCAGGGGTGAATGAAAAACTGTTTTTT. Protein product: CASTPGVNEKLFF.

The CDR3 sequence: CASSTTPEAQETQYF. CDR3 DNA sequence: TGTGCCAGCAGCACCACCCCGGAGGCGCAAGAGACCCAGTACTTC. The chain employs TRBV7-6 and TRBJ2-5; D possibly corresponds to TRBD2 (5 bases). In germline, CDR1 is SGHVS, CDR2 FNYEAQ. V was trimmed by 5 bases and J by 2 bases, leaving 15 bases between them. The CDR3 is 15 residues long. Drawing the rest from reference TRBV7-6 and TRBJ2-5, the complete variable domain is GAGVSQSPRYKVTKRGQDVALRCDPISGHVSLYWYRQALGQGPEFLTYFNYEAQQDKSGLPNDRFSAERPEGSISTLTIQRTEQRDSAMYRCASSTTPEAQETQYFGPGTRLLVL.

The chain recombines TRBV6-1 with TRBJ2-3; possible D gene TRBD1, 6 bases. This CDR3 has 13 amino acids. Germline CDR1 is MNHNS and CDR2 is SASEGT. V lost 2 bases to trimming and J lost 12 bases, with 15 bases between them. The CDR3 DNA reads as TGTGCCAGCAGTGAACTGGAGACAGGCGAACAGTATTTT. Its protein product is CASSELETGEQYF.

The CDR3 reads CASSQELADSYEQYF. CDR3 bases: TGCGCCAGCAGCCAAGAACTAGCGGACTCCTACGAGCAGTACTTC. The chain links TRBV4-3 to TRBJ2-7; 8 bases match TRBD2. Germline loops: CDR1 LGHNA, CDR2 YSLEER. V lost 0 bases and J lost 0; bases outside the gene matches: 1. The CDR3 is 15 amino acids.

The chain links TRBV7-8 to TRBJ2-1; D is undetermined. With 4 bases removed from V and 7 bases from J, the gap between germline ends came to 8 bases. CDR1 SGHVS and CDR2 FQNEAQ come from the germline V gene. This CDR3 spans 12 amino acids. CDR3 in amino acids: CASSWTNNEQFF. CDR3 DNA sequence: TGTGCCAGCAGCTGGACCAATAATGAGCAGTTCTTC.

The rearrangement links TRBV2 to TRBJ2-7; the D is unclear. The CDR3 covers 14 residues. V was cut by 5 bases and J by 4 bases, with 15 bases left in between. The germline gives CDR1 SNHLY, CDR2 FYNNEI. CDR3 in DNA: TGTGCCAGCAGTAACCCGGTACAGAATTACGAGCAGTACTTC. Its protein is CASSNPVQNYEQYF.

The chain is built from TRBV10-1 and TRBJ2-1, with 11 bases identical to TRBD2. In germline, CDR1 is WNHNN, CDR2 SYGVQD (reference sequence). CDR3 length: 15 amino acids. With 6 bases clipped from V and 7 bases from J, the junction kept 8 bases outside the gene matches. The CDR3 spells CASRTLAGAGNEQFF. CDR3 DNA: TGCGCCAGCAGAACACTAGCGGGGGCAGGGAATGAGCAGTTCTTC.

The V call is TRBV7-9, the J call TRBJ1-1, with D tentatively TRBD1 (6 bases). V dropped 4 bases and J dropped 5 bases, with 17 bases sitting between them. CDR3 length: 15 residues. The V gene's germline CDR1 is SEHNR and CDR2 FQNEAQ (reference sequence). CDR3 protein: CASSSSTGFLTEAFF. The DNA for the CDR3 is TGTGCCAGCAGCTCCAGCACAGGGTTCTTGACTGAAGCTTTCTTT.

The CDR3 nucleotides read TGTGCCAGCAGTGTACGGAGAGAATACACTGAAGCTTTCTTT. Residues: CASSVRREYTEAFF. The chain is built from TRBV6-5 and TRBJ1-1; no definite D call. The CDR3 loop spans 14 amino acids. V shed 5 bases and J shed 3 bases, with 13 bases lying between them. Germline V CDR1 and CDR2: MNHEY, SVGAGI.

The V and J genes are TRBV9 and TRBJ2-1, with TRBD2 identical over 8 bases. J was trimmed by 8 bases and V by 3 bases; bases with no gene match: 10. Germline CDR1 SGDLS, CDR2 YYNGEE. This CDR3 is built from 15 residues. The CDR3 sequence is CASSELAGTMHEQFF. The CDR3 nucleotides read TGTGCCAGCAGCGAGCTAGCGGGTACGATGCATGAGCAGTTCTTC.

The J gene is TRBJ2-2, the V gene TRBV4-3; weak D call: TRBD2 (6 bases). Trimming shortened V by 1 base and J by 3 bases, and 12 bases separated the two germline ends. This CDR3 is 16 amino acids long. Per germline, CDR1 LGHNA and CDR2 YSLEER. The CDR3, as DNA: TGCGCCAGCAGCCAAGTCTGGGAGGTTGACACCGGGGAGCTGTTTTTT. This gives the protein CASSQVWEVDTGELFF.

This chain links TRBV9 with TRBJ2-7; the D is unclear. The CDR3 spans 14 residues. CDR1 SGDLS and CDR2 YYNGEE come from the germline V gene. Trimming stripped 4 bases from V and 6 bases from J, with 17 bases between. The CDR3 here is CASSPFSSPSEQYF. Written as DNA, the CDR3 is TGTGCCAGCAGCCCCTTTTCCAGTCCGTCCGAGCAGTACTTC.

This clone was seen a single time. The V and J genes are TRBV28 and TRBJ2-7, with a possible D match to TRBD1 (5 bases). The ends were cut back, 5 bases at V and 8 bases at J, with 16 bases in the middle. Germline CDR1 and CDR2: MDHEN and SYDVKM. CDR3 length: 13 amino acids. The CDR3: CASSPRLTDQQYF. The CDR3 DNA sequence: TGTGCCAGCAGTCCCCGTTTGACAGATCAGCAGTACTTC. Based on the CDR3 plus reference TRBV28 and TRBJ2-7, the full variable domain is DVKVTQSSRYLVKRTGEKVFLECVQDMDHENMFWYRQDPGLGLRLIYFSYDVKMKEKGDIPEGYSVSREKKERFSLILESASTNQTSMYLCASSPRLTDQQYFGPGTRLTVT.

The chain links TRBV5-1 to TRBJ1-6, with TRBD1 as a possible D gene (5 bases). Germline values: CDR1 SGHRS, CDR2 YFSETQ. The CDR3 extends over 17 amino acids. Trimming took 3 bases from V and 0 from J, leaving 13 bases between them. CDR3 nucleotides: TGCGCCAGCAGCTGGGGGGACGGGAGCTCCTATAATTCACCCCTCCACTTT. It specifies CASSWGDGSSYNSPLHF.

This sequence joins TRBV11-2 and TRBJ2-1, with D perhaps matching TRBD2 (6 bases). This CDR3 region has 16 residues. CDR1 is SGHAT, CDR2 FQNNGV, per germline. V was shortened by 1 base and J by 3 bases, with 13 bases between the two germline ends. In DNA, the CDR3 is TGTGCCAGCAGCTTAGGAAACGGGGGTTACTACAATGAGCAGTTCTTC. Translating gives CASSLGNGGYYNEQFF.

This rearrangement joins TRBV7-9 to TRBJ2-7; 9 bases agree with TRBD2. Trimming at V came to 4 bases and at J to 1 base, leaving 2 bases not matched to a gene. CDR1 SEHNR and CDR2 FQNEAQ come from the germline V gene (reference sequence). This CDR3 is 14 amino acids long. For the CDR3, the DNA is TGTGCCAGCAGCTCTAGCGGGGAGTCCTACGAGCAGTACTTC. Protein: CASSSSGESYEQYF.

In this sample, this clone turned up once. This chain joins TRBV4-1 and TRBJ2-7, with D perhaps TRBD2 (6 bases). CDR1 is MGHRA and CDR2 is YSYEKL in the germline V gene. Trimming took 3 bases from V and 3 from J, leaving 15 bases between them. This CDR3 has 15 amino acids. CDR3 protein: CASSQTVTGDYEQYF. The CDR3 bases are TGCGCCAGCAGCCAGACCGTCACGGGGGACTACGAGCAGTACTTC.

This clone was observed a single time. The gene calls are TRBV19 and TRBJ1-1, with a possible D match to TRBD1 (6 bases). This CDR3 spans 13 amino acids. Trimming took 7 bases from V and 5 from J, leaving 14 bases between them. CDR1 and CDR2 from the germline V gene are LNHDA and SQIVND (reference sequence). The CDR3 region is CASTLGGLTEAFF. The CDR3, as DNA: TGTGCCAGTACCCTAGGGGGGCTGACTGAAGCTTTCTTT.

This chain joins TRBV11-3 and TRBJ2-1, with TRBD1 identical over 9 bases. Per germline, CDR1 SGHNT and CDR2 YENEEA. J gave up 3 bases and V 3 bases, and 3 bases lay outside the gene matches. CDR3 length: 15 amino acids. CDR3 coding DNA: TGTGCCAGCAGCTTCGGACAGGGGTTCTACAATGAGCAGTTCTTC. Its translation is CASSFGQGFYNEQFF. The whole variable domain, remainder taken from reference TRBV11-3 and TRBJ2-1, is EAGVVQSPRYKIIEKKQPVAFWCNPISGHNTLYWYLQNLGQGPELLIRYENEEAVDDSQLPKDRFSAERLKGVDSTLKIQPAELGDSAVYLCASSFGQGFYNEQFFGPGTRLTVL.

The chain links TRBV4-3 to TRBJ1-4, with TRBD1 matching over 10 bases. J lost 7 bases, V lost 0 bases, and 11 bases had no gene match. The CDR3 has 18 residues. CDR1 and CDR2 (germline): LGHNA, YSLEER. The CDR3 DNA is TGCGCCAGCAGCCAAGATCTAGGGACAGGGGACAGTCGTGAAAAACTGTTTTTT. Residues: CASSQDLGTGDSREKLFF.